This TCR beta chain comes out of a study of blood T cell repertoires in COVID-19. On the study more broadly: Donors in the United States, Italy and Spain gave samples during acute or convalescent COVID-19.

Between the trimmed V and J ends, which lost 6 bases and 8 bases, there was a span of 13 bases. CDR1 is MNHEY, CDR2 SMNVEV, per germline (reference sequence). CDR3 size: 12 residues. Authors' methods: Researchers report that nucleated cell counts were estimated from reference gene primer amplification. Sequencing used immunoSEQ multiplex PCR; TCRdb keeps in-frame clones, though not all of them. V, J and clone size are those of that table, while D and trimming were read from the DNA. The sample lists about 94,000 clones, 75% to 90% occurring once. The sequence was obtained from a human donor in a cohort sampled during active COVID-19. The sample consisted of peripheral blood. The chain couples TRBV27 to TRBJ1-2, with D uncertain. CDR3 coding DNA: TGTGCCAGCAGGACTCCCGCGAGGGGCTACACCTTC. Translation gives CASRTPARGYTF.